This T cell receptor (beta chain) was recovered during a study of shared clonotypes between healthy human individuals. The study drew all its donors from Caucasian adults living in Nashville, Tennessee. CD4+ cells yielded CD45RA+ naive and CD45RA-negative memory subsets. V lost 5 bases and J 6 bases, leaving 23 bases between the germline ends. The germline CDR1 and CDR2 sequences are MDHEN and SYDVKM. This CDR3 contains 16 residues. Deep-level running was used for the assay. Profiling relied on immunoSEQ multiplex PCR, and the TCRdb table lists in-frame clones only, not all of them. This table holds 2 million to 2.5 million clones, around 90% found once.

Sequencing used naive CD4+ T cells from PBMCs. Indicated subset: CD45RA+ positively selected. The source is a young man in good health. Some clones in this sample may be carry-over from other donors' samples. The V and J genes are TRBV28 and TRBJ2-7; tentatively, D is TRBD1 or TRBD2 (5 bases each). CDR3: CASSPPYPGPQLEQYF. As DNA, the CDR3 is TGTGCCAGCAGTCCCCCGTACCCGGGACCGCAACTCGAGCAGTACTTC. The full variable domain, with the rest looked up from reference TRBV28 and TRBJ2-7, is DVKVTQSSRYLVKRTGEKVFLECVQDMDHENMFWYRQDPGLGLRLIYFSYDVKMKEKGDIPEGYSVSREKKERFSLILESASTNQTSMYLCASSPPYPGPQLEQYFGPGTRLTVT.